A single sample gave rise to the 18 T cell receptor beta chains below, sequenced in a study of cytomegalovirus exposure and HLA in healthy donors. In the PCR, 60 Vbeta and 13 Jbeta primers were used. Assay: immunoSEQ multiplex PCR; the TCRdb copy retains only in-frame clones and omits some. The sample records about 160,000 clones, approximately 77% being singletons. Source material: PBMCs. All receptors derive from a man younger than 35 in good health and CMV-seronegative.

This clone has more than one count but fewer than ten. V is TRBV7-9 and J is TRBJ2-1, with 9 bases fitting TRBD1. Germline CDR1 and CDR2: SEHNR and FQNEAQ (reference sequence). The CDR3 runs to 12 residues. Unmatched junction bases numbered 5, after V lost 2 bases and J lost 15 bases. The DNA for the CDR3 is TGTGCCAGCAGCTTATCCGGGACAGGGCCGTTCTTC. Protein product: CASSLSGTGPFF.

J is TRBJ2-7 and V is TRBV5-1, with D possibly being TRBD1 (6 bases). Germline V CDR1 and CDR2: SGHRS, YFSETQ. Trimming left V 0 bases short and J 2 bases short, with 9 bases between. CDR3 size: 14 residues. The CDR3: CASSLGQETYEQYF. The CDR3, as DNA: TGCGCCAGCAGCTTGGGACAGGAGACCTACGAGCAGTACTTC.

This chain links TRBV9 with TRBJ1-1; 7 positions agree with TRBD1. CDR1 and CDR2 (germline): SGDLS, YYNGEE. The CDR3 is made up of 13 amino acids. Trimming removed 3 bases from V and 4 bases from J; junction bases left unmatched: 3. The CDR3 sequence: CASSARGVTEAFF. CDR3 DNA: TGTGCCAGCAGCGCCAGGGGGGTCACTGAAGCTTTCTTT.

The chain employs TRBV28 and TRBJ1-3; 8 bases are a match to TRBD1. CDR1 is MDHEN, CDR2 SYDVKM, per germline. Trimming cost V 4 bases and J 2 bases; bases outside gene matches: 16. CDR3 length: 19 amino acids. CDR3 in DNA: TGTGCCAGCAGTTCCCTCAGGGGGCTCTTATCACTGGCTGGAAACACCATATATTTT. This encodes CASSSLRGLLSLAGNTIYF.

The J gene is TRBJ2-6, the V gene TRBV6-1, with D perhaps matching TRBD2 (5 bases). Germline V gene lookup returns CDR1 MNHNS and CDR2 SASEGT. The V and J ends lost 8 bases and 3 bases respectively, with 20 bases between them. CDR3 length equals 17 residues. CDR3 protein: CASCVRRSLGGANVLTF. CDR3 DNA: TGTGCCAGCTGTGTTCGGAGGAGCCTAGGTGGGGCCAACGTCCTGACTTTC.

This chain connects TRBV27 to TRBJ2-7; TRBD2 agrees at 12 bases. This CDR3 spans 15 amino acids. The trim removed 3 bases at V and 3 bases at J, leaving 3 bases unmatched. CDR1 is MNHEY and CDR2 is SMNVEV in the germline V gene (reference sequence). The CDR3 protein is CASSLVGLAGYEQYF. In DNA form, the CDR3 reads TGTGCCAGCAGTTTGGTGGGACTAGCGGGCTACGAGCAGTACTTC.

This clone occurred a few times. CDR3 nucleotide sequence: TGTGCCAGCACCTCGGGGGTAGGCGCATACGAGCAGTACTTC. This sequence encodes CASTSGVGAYEQYF. This chain connects TRBV5-4 to TRBJ2-7, with a weak D call TRBD2 (6 bases). From germline, CDR1 is SGHNT and CDR2 YYREEE (reference sequence). V was trimmed by 6 bases and J by 4 bases, leaving 17 bases between them. This CDR3 contains 14 residues.

V gene TRBV9 combines with J gene TRBJ2-7; no definite D call. The CDR3 is 13 amino acids. The V end lost 3 bases, the J end lost 7 bases, and 14 bases lay between the germline ends. Germline V gives CDR1 SGDLS, CDR2 YYNGEE. The CDR3 loop reads CASSGAPLREQYF. CDR3 nucleotide sequence: TGTGCCAGCAGCGGCGCACCTCTGAGGGAGCAGTACTTC.

The DNA for the CDR3 is TGTGCCAGCAACCCCTCAGGGGGTTCCACCGGGGAGCTGTTTTTT. Translation gives CASNPSGGSTGELFF. The rearrangement uses TRBV9 and TRBJ2-2; 7 positions agree with TRBD1. CDR1 is SGDLS and CDR2 is YYNGEE in the germline V gene. The junction had 9 bases not matched to a gene; V was cut back by 6 bases and J by 4 bases. This CDR3 contains 15 residues.

The chain has TRBV14 and TRBJ2-1; tentative D call: TRBD2 (6 bases). The CDR3 totals 15 residues. Germline V gives CDR1 SGHDN, CDR2 FVKESK. The germline V and J ends were trimmed by 4 bases and 5 bases, with 15 bases remaining between them. The CDR3 bases are TGTGCCAGCAGCCTGGTTGCGGGAAGGGACAATGAGCAGTTCTTC. Translating it yields CASSLVAGRDNEQFF. The variable domain in full, with the rest retrieved from reference TRBV14 and TRBJ2-1, is EAGVTQFPSHSVIEKGQTVTLRCDPISGHDNLYWYRRVMGKEIKFLLHFVKESKQDESGMPNNRFLAERTGGTYSTLKVQPAELEDSGVYFCASSLVAGRDNEQFFGPGTRLTVL.

This clone was detected only once. V is TRBV4-3 and J is TRBJ2-2, with a weak D call TRBD2 (6 bases). CDR1 and CDR2 from the germline V gene are LGHNA and YSLEER. This CDR3 has 15 residues. The V gene lost 4 bases and the J gene lost 2 bases, with 11 bases spanning the gap. Written as DNA, the CDR3 is TGCGCCAGCAGCCGGGGGACTTATAACACCGGGGAGCTGTTTTTT. Protein product: CASSRGTYNTGELFF.

The chain links TRBV5-4 to TRBJ2-1; 8 bases fit TRBD2. Germline V gene sequence: CDR1 SGHNT, CDR2 YYREEE (reference sequence). The CDR3 length is 14 residues. J lost 7 bases, V lost 4 bases, and 7 bases had no gene match. CDR3 loop: CASSAGGGSNEQFF. The CDR3 bases are TGTGCCAGCAGCGCGGGGGGCGGTTCAAATGAGCAGTTCTTC.

This clone was recorded only once. The J gene is TRBJ2-7, the V gene TRBV5-6; 8 bases are shared with TRBD2. Per germline, CDR1 SGHDT and CDR2 YYEEEE. The CDR3 is made up of 16 amino acids. V gave up 4 bases and J gave up 4 bases; unmatched junction bases: 13. The CDR3 coding sequence is TGTGCCAGCAGCCTTGCCTGGGCTAGCGGGTCTTACGAGCAGTACTTC. Translation: CASSLAWASGSYEQYF.

The chain has TRBV7-2 and TRBJ2-3, with 12 bases aligning to TRBD2. V gave up 2 bases and J gave up 6 bases; unmatched junction bases: 15. Germline loops: CDR1 SGHTA, CDR2 FQGNSA. This CDR3 has 19 residues. The CDR3 DNA sequence: TGTGCCAGCAGCTTACCCGGACTAGCGGGAACTTATAAAGCGGATACGCAGTATTTT. It specifies CASSLPGLAGTYKADTQYF.

The CDR3 sequence: CASSRGSSGIVGGELFF. The CDR3 DNA is TGTGCCAGTAGTAGAGGGAGTAGCGGGATAGTTGGCGGGGAGCTGTTTTTT. This chain links TRBV19 with TRBJ2-2; 8 bases are shared with TRBD2. CDR1 and CDR2 (germline): LNHDA, SQIVND (reference sequence). The ends lost 4 bases at V and 7 bases at J; junction bases unmatched: 14. CDR3 length: 17 amino acids. Supplemented by reference TRBV19 and TRBJ2-2, the full variable domain reads DGGITQSPKYLFRKEGQNVTLSCEQNLNHDAMYWYRQDPGQGLRLIYYSQIVNDFQKGDIAEGYSVSREKKESFPLTVTSAQKNPTAFYLCASSRGSSGIVGGELFFGEGSRLTVL.

In this sample, this clone turned up a few times. The chain has TRBV28 and TRBJ2-5; tentative D call: TRBD2 (6 bases). The CDR3 is 13 residues long. Trimming stripped 5 bases from V and 5 bases from J, with 12 bases between. Germline lookup yields CDR1 MDHEN and CDR2 SYDVKM. CDR3 sequence reads: CASSPSGRETQYF. The DNA for the CDR3 is TGTGCCAGCAGTCCCTCAGGGAGGGAGACCCAGTACTTC. The variable domain in full, with the rest retrieved from reference TRBV28 and TRBJ2-5, is DVKVTQSSRYLVKRTGEKVFLECVQDMDHENMFWYRQDPGLGLRLIYFSYDVKMKEKGDIPEGYSVSREKKERFSLILESASTNQTSMYLCASSPSGRETQYFGPGTRLLVL.

The table lists this clone with a few counts. V and J are TRBV18 and TRBJ2-2; D is possibly TRBD1 (6 bases). Trimming took off 4 bases at V and 3 bases at J, with 12 bases between the two ends. The CDR3 runs 15 residues. Germline loops: CDR1 KGHSH, CDR2 LQKENI. Written as DNA, the CDR3 is TGTGCCAGCTCACGATACAGGGAAGACACCGGGGAGCTGTTTTTT. Its translation: CASSRYREDTGELFF. The complete variable domain, with remaining parts taken from reference TRBV18 and TRBJ2-2, reads NAGVMQNPRHLVRRRGQEARLRCSPMKGHSHVYWYRQLPEEGLKFMVYLQKENIIDESGMPKERFSAEFPKEGPSILRIQQVVRGDSAAYFCASSRYREDTGELFFGEGSRLTVL.

The gene calls are TRBV4-1 and TRBJ2-1, with 13 bases matching TRBD2. V trimming: 6 bases; J trimming: 8 bases; junction bases outside the gene matches: 7. Germline lookup yields CDR1 MGHRA and CDR2 YSYEKL. This CDR3 has 15 residues. The CDR3 reads CASRLLAGGVDEQFF. The DNA of the CDR3 is TGCGCCAGCAGACTACTAGCGGGAGGGGTCGATGAGCAGTTCTTC.